The 22 T cell receptor beta chains in this list originate from one sample, sequenced in a study of T-cell memory formation after mild COVID-19. TCRdb processed the 5' RACE reads anew with MiXCR; each CDR3 protein has one entry. The data contain about 340,000 distinct CDR3 sequences, more than 15% of them singletons. Input material: PBMCs or a T cell subset sorted from them (not recorded which). The receptors come from a man between 18 and 35 years old who had mild COVID-19 (a few samples of this study predate the infection). Cell type and time point are not known.

The chain recombines TRBV7-6 with TRBJ2-7; D possibly uses TRBD1 or TRBD2 (6 bases each). The CDR3 totals 14 residues. V was cut by 1 base and J by 6 bases, with 13 bases left in between. Per germline, CDR1 SGHVS and CDR2 FNYEAQ. CDR3 sequence (DNA): TGTGCCAGCAGCTTAGATCACGGGGGCAGCGAGCAGTACTTC. As protein: CASSLDHGGSEQYF.

This clonotype was counted between two and nine times. The V call is TRBV6-1, the J call TRBJ2-2, with 8 bases aligning to TRBD1. Germline V gene sequence: CDR1 MNHNS, CDR2 SASEGT. J gave up 7 bases and V 1 base, and 5 bases lay outside the gene matches. The CDR3 extends over 15 amino acids. CDR3 sequence (DNA): TGTGCCAGCAGTGAAGGACAGGGGTCTGGCGGGGAGCTGTTTTTT. Its translation: CASSEGQGSGGELFF.

The chain is built from TRBV13 and TRBJ2-7, with 10 bases matching TRBD1. The CDR3 contains 17 residues. Germline CDR1 and CDR2: PRHDT and FYEKMQ (reference sequence). Trimming at V came to 5 bases and at J to 3 bases, leaving 13 bases not matched to a gene. The CDR3: CASSPPRTGGLGYEQYF. Here the CDR3 DNA reads TGTGCCAGCAGCCCCCCCCGGACAGGGGGATTAGGCTACGAGCAGTACTTC.

The chain combines TRBV6-5 with TRBJ1-1; maybe TRBD1 (5 bases). The V and J ends lost 5 bases and 7 bases respectively, with 20 bases between them. The CDR3 is 15 residues long. CDR1 and CDR2 from the germline V gene are MNHEY and SVGAGI. CDR3 in DNA: TGTGCCAGCAGTACCCTACGTGGGGGGAGGGATGAAGCTTTCTTT. Amino acids: CASSTLRGGRDEAFF.

CDR3 sequence (DNA): TGCAGTGCTCCGACTCCGGGGGCCTACAATGAGCAGTTCTTC. Translating gives CSAPTPGAYNEQFF. This chain uses TRBV20-1 with TRBJ2-1; weak D call: TRBD2 (6 bases). Per the germline V gene, CDR1 is DFQATT and CDR2 is SNEGSKA (reference sequence). Between the trimmed V and J ends, which lost 5 bases and 2 bases, there was a span of 13 bases. This CDR3 contains 14 residues.

CDR3 DNA sequence: TGTGCCAGCTTTCCAGGGAACGCAGATACGCAGTATTTT. As protein: CASFPGNADTQYF. The rearrangement links TRBV27 to TRBJ2-3, with a possible D match to TRBD1 (5 bases). Deletions cut 8 bases from V and 4 bases from J, with 13 bases between. CDR1 is MNHEY, CDR2 SMNVEV, per germline (reference sequence). The CDR3 sequence is 13 residues long.

This clonotype was counted ten times or more. The V call is TRBV20-1, the J call TRBJ1-2; the D is unclear. Germline CDR1 reads DFQATT; CDR2 reads SNEGSKA (reference sequence). The CDR3 has 13 residues. Trimming removed 3 bases at V and 4 bases at J, with 12 bases between. The CDR3 is CSARGYKGYGYTF. CDR3 nucleotides: TGCAGTGCTAGGGGATATAAGGGCTATGGCTACACCTTC.

This clonotype was detected only a few times. This chain connects TRBV5-1 to TRBJ1-2, with 11 bases lining up with TRBD1. J gave up 4 bases and V 4 bases, and 9 bases lay outside the gene matches. This CDR3 has 16 amino acids. Germline loops: CDR1 SGHRS, CDR2 YFSETQ. The CDR3: CASSTDGTGGSYGYTF. CDR3 DNA sequence: TGCGCCAGCAGCACGGATGGGACAGGGGGATCCTATGGCTACACCTTC.

Only a few counts were recorded for this clonotype. The rearrangement links TRBV5-4 to TRBJ2-1; no clear D. Trimming took off 0 bases at V and 5 bases at J, with 9 bases between the two ends. The CDR3 contains 14 residues. Germline V lookup: CDR1 SGHNT, CDR2 YYREEE (reference sequence). The CDR3 nucleotides are TGTGCCAGCAGCTTGGGACCCGAAAACAATGAGCAGTTCTTC. It translates to CASSLGPENNEQFF.

The V call is TRBV27, the J call TRBJ2-1, with D perhaps matching TRBD2 (6 bases). The CDR3 is 16 amino acids. V shed 2 bases and J shed 4 bases, with 15 bases lying between them. Germline-derived CDR1 and CDR2 are MNHEY and SMNVEV (reference sequence). CDR3 residues: CASSLEVAAVYNEQFF. In nucleotides, the CDR3 is TGTGCCAGCAGTTTAGAGGTAGCGGCGGTTTACAATGAGCAGTTCTTC.

This sequence joins TRBV5-6 and TRBJ2-7, with D uncertain. The V end was cut by 0 bases, the J end by 0 bases, with 13 bases between. Germline CDR1 and CDR2: SGHDT and YYEEEE. CDR3 length: 16 amino acids. The DNA of the CDR3 is TGTGCCAGCAGCTTGGAGGCGGACCCCAGCTCCTACGAGCAGTACGTC. Protein product: CASSLEADPSSYEQYV.

This clonotype has just a few counts. The chain uses TRBV5-4 and TRBJ2-1; 9 nucleotides line up with TRBD2. The V gene end was trimmed by 4 bases and the J gene end by 7 bases; junction bases not matched to a gene: 9. In germline, CDR1 is SGHNT, CDR2 YYREEE (reference sequence). The CDR3 covers 15 residues. CDR3 residues: CASSPDSGGLNEQFF. The CDR3, as DNA: TGTGCCAGCAGCCCCGATAGCGGGGGCCTTAATGAGCAGTTCTTC.

The chain has TRBV6-1 and TRBJ2-5; the D is unclear. V was cut by 5 bases and J by 1 base, with 11 bases left in between. The length of the CDR3 is 14 residues. Germline CDR1 reads MNHNS; CDR2 reads SASEGT. Here the CDR3 reads CASSPRLVQETQYF. The DNA for the CDR3 is TGTGCCAGCAGTCCCCGACTTGTCCAAGAGACCCAGTACTTC.

The chain uses TRBV7-2 and TRBJ2-7, with TRBD2 identical over 12 bases. CDR3 length: 16 amino acids. CDR1 is SGHTA, CDR2 FQGNSA, per germline. With V trimmed by 5 bases and J by 0 bases, 5 bases remained unmatched. The CDR3 reads CASSIETSGGSYEQYF. The CDR3 DNA follows: TGTGCCAGCAGCATAGAGACTAGCGGGGGCTCCTACGAGCAGTACTTC.

The table lists this clonotype with a few counts. The chain carries TRBV14 and TRBJ2-3; 7 bases fit TRBD2. Germline V gene data show CDR1 as SGHDN and CDR2 as FVKESK. The J segment lost 0 bases and the V segment lost 4 bases, leaving 4 bases of the junction unmatched. The CDR3 spans 15 residues. The CDR3 region is CASSPRGLSTDTQYF. CDR3 DNA: TGTGCCAGCAGCCCGCGGGGGTTGAGCACAGATACGCAGTATTTT.

This clonotype was counted between two and nine times. V is TRBV20-1 and J is TRBJ2-3; 9 nucleotides match TRBD1. Looked up from germline, CDR1 is DFQATT and CDR2 is SNEGSKA (reference sequence). Germline trimming cut 5 bases from V and 2 bases from J; bases unmatched to any gene: 5. The CDR3 has 14 residues. CDR3 nucleotide sequence: TGCAGTGCTCGCGGACAGGGGTACACAGATACGCAGTATTTT. Protein: CSARGQGYTDTQYF.

This clonotype was seen at least ten times. The rearrangement links TRBV5-6 to TRBJ2-7; 8 bases line up with TRBD2. CDR3 size: 19 residues. V dropped 0 bases and J dropped 0; count of bases not matched to a gene: 14. Germline V gene data show CDR1 as SGHDT and CDR2 as YYEEEE. This CDR3 is CASSLASSSGGYSSYEQYV. The CDR3 DNA sequence: TGTGCCAGCAGCTTGGCCAGTTCCAGCGGGGGTTACAGCTCCTACGAGCAGTACGTC.

This clonotype was counted many times. The rearrangement links TRBV5-4 to TRBJ1-4; D unclear. Trimming took 0 bases from V and 8 from J, leaving 14 bases between them. This CDR3 has 15 amino acids. CDR1 is SGHNT, CDR2 YYREEE, per germline (reference sequence). CDR3 sequence: CASSLDNLGGEKLFF. The CDR3 region has the DNA TGTGCCAGCAGCTTGGACAACCTCGGCGGGGAAAAACTGTTTTTT.

In this sample, this clonotype turned up a few times. CDR3 DNA: TGTGCCAGCAGCTTAATTCCTAGAGCGAACACCGGGGAGCTGTTTTTT. Its translation is CASSLIPRANTGELFF. V and J are TRBV7-3 and TRBJ2-2; D unresolved. This CDR3 contains 16 residues. Per germline, CDR1 SGHTA and CDR2 FQGTGA. Trimming pared 1 base from V and 0 bases from J, leaving 9 bases between.

The rearrangement joins TRBV4-3 to TRBJ2-3; D remains ambiguous. V lost 0 bases and J 4 bases, leaving 14 bases between the germline ends. There are 16 residues in the CDR3. In germline, CDR1 is LGHNA, CDR2 YSLEER. The CDR3 DNA reads as TGCGCCAGCAGCCAAGAGGATCGAAGGGAATCAGATACGCAGTATTTT. This encodes CASSQEDRRESDTQYF.

This clonotype came up a few times. The chain combines TRBV6-2 or TRBV6-3 with TRBJ2-5; no definite D call. Looked up from germline, CDR1 is MNHEY and CDR2 is SVGEGT. V dropped 1 base and J dropped 5 bases, with 2 bases sitting between them. There are 11 residues in the CDR3. This CDR3 is CASSYWETQYF. The DNA for the CDR3 is TGTGCCAGCAGTTACTGGGAGACCCAGTACTTC.

The V gene is TRBV5-4, the J gene TRBJ2-2; TRBD1 aligns across 7 bases. The CDR3 spans 13 residues. In germline, CDR1 is SGHNT, CDR2 YYREEE (reference sequence). J was trimmed by 7 bases and V by 2 bases; bases with no gene match: 2. The CDR3 nucleotides read TGTGCCAGCAGCTTCGACAGGGTCGGGGAGCTGTTTTTT. This codes for CASSFDRVGELFF.